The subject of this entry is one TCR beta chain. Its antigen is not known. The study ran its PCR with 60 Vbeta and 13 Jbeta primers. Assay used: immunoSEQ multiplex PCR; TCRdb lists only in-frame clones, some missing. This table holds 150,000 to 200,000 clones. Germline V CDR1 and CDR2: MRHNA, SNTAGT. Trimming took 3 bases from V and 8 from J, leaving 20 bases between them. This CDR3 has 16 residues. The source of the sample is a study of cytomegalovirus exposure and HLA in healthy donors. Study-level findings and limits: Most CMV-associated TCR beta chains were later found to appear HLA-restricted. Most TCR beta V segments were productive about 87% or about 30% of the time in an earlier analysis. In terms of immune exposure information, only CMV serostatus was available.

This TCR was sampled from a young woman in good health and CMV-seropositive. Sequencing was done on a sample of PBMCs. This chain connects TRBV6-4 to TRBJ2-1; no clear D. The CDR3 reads CASSDIPTRMVDEQFF. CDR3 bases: TGTGCCAGCAGTGATATACCGACGAGGATGGTCGATGAGCAGTTCTTC.